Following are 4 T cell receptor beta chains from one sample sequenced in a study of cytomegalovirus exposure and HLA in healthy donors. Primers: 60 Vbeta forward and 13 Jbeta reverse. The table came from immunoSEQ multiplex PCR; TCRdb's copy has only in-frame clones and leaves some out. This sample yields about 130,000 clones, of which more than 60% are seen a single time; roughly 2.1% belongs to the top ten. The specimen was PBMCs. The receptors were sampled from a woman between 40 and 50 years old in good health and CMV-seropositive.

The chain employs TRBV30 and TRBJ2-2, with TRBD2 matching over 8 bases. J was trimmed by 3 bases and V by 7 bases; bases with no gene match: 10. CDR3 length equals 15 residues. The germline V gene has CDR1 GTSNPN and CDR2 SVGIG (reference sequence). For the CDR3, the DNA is TGTGCCTTGGCGGGACGGGGGGGACACACCGGGGAGCTGTTTTTT. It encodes CALAGRGGHTGELFF.

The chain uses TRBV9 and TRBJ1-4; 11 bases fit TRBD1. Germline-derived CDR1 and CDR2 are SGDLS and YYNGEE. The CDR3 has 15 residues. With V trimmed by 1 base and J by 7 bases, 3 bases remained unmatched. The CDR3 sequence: CASSVKGTGGEKLFF. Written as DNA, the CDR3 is TGTGCCAGCAGCGTAAAGGGGACAGGGGGTGAAAAACTGTTTTTT.

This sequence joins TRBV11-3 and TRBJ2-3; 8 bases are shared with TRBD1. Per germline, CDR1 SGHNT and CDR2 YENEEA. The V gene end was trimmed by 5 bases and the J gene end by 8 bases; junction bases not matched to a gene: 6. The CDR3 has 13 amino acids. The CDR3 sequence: CASSTDRAGTQYF. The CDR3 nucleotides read TGTGCCAGCAGCACGGACAGGGCGGGTACGCAGTATTTT.

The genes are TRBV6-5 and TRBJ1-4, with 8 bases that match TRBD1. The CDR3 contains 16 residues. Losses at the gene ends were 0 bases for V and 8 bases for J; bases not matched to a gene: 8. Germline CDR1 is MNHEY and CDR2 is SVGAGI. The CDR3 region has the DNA TGTGCCAGCAGTTACTCCGCGACAGGGGCAGGGGAAAAACTGTTTTTT. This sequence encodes CASSYSATGAGEKLFF.